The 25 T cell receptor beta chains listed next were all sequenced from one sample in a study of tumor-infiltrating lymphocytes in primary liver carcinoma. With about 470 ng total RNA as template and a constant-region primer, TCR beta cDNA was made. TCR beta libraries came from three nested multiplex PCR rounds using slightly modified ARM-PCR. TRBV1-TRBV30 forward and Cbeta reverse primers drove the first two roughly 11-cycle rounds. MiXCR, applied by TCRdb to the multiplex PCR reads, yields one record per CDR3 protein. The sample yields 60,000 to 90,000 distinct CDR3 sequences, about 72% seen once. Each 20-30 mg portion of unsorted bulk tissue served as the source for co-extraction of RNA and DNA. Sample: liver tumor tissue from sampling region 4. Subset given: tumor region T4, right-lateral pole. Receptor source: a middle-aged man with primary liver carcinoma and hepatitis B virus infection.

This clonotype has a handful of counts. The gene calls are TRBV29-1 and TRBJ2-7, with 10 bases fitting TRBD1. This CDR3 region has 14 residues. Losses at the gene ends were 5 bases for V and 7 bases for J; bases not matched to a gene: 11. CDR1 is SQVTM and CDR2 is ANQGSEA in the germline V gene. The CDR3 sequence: CSVPNRDRGYEQYF. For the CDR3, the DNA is TGCAGCGTTCCAAATCGGGACAGGGGATATGAGCAGTACTTC.

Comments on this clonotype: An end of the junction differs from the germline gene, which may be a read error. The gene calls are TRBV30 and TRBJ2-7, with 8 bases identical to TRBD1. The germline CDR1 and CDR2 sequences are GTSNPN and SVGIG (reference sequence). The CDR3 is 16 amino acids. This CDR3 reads CTWSVLGQGASYEQYF. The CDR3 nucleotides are TGTACCTGGAGTGTACTGGGGCAGGGGGCCTCCTACGAGCAGTACTTC.

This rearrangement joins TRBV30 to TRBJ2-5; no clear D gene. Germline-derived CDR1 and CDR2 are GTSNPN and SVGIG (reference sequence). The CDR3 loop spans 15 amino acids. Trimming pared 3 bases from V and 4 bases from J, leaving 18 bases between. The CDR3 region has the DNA TGTGCCTGGAGCAATTTGCTGGGAACCATAGAGACCCAGTACTTC. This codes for CAWSNLLGTIETQYF.

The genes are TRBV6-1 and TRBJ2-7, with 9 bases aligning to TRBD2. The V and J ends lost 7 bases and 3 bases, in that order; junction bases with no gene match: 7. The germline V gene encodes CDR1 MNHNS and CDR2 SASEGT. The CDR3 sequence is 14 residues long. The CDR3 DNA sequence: TGTGCCAGCAATGAGCGGGAGGTAGTCTACGAGCAGTACTTC. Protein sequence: CASNEREVVYEQYF.

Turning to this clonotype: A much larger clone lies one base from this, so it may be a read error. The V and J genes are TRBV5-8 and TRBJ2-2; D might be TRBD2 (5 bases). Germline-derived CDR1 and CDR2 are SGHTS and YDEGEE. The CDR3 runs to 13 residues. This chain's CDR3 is CASSPLISGEMFF. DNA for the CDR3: TGTGCCAGCAGCCCTCTAATATCCGGGGAGATGTTTTTT.

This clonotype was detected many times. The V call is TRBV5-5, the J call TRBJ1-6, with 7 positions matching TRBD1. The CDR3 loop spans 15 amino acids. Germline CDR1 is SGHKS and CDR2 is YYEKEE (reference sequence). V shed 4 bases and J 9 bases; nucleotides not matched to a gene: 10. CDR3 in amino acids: CASSELQGTLSPLHF. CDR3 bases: TGTGCCAGCAGCGAGCTACAGGGGACGCTTTCACCCCTCCACTTT.

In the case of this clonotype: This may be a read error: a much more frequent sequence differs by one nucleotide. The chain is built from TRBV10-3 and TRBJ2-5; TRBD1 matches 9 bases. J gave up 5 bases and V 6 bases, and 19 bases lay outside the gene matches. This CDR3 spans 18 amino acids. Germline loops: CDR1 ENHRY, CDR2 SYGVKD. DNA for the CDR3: TGTGCCATCAGCACAGTATCCAATACAGGGGGCCGCGGGGAGACCCAGTACTTC. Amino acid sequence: CAISTVSNTGGRGETQYF.

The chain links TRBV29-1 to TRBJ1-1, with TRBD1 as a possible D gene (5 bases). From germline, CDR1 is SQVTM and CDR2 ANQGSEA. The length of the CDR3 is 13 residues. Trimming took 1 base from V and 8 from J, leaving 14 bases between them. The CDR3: CSVEVGEAREAFF. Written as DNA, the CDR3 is TGCAGCGTTGAAGTAGGGGAGGCCAGGGAAGCTTTCTTT.

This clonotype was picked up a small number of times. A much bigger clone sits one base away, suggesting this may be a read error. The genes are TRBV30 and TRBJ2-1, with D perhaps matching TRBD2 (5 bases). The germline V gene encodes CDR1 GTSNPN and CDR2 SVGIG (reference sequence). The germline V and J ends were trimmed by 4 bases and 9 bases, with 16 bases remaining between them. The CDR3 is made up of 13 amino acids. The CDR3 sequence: CAWNVVREGEQFF. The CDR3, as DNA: TGTGCCTGGAACGTTGTACGAGAGGGTGAGCAGTTCTTC.

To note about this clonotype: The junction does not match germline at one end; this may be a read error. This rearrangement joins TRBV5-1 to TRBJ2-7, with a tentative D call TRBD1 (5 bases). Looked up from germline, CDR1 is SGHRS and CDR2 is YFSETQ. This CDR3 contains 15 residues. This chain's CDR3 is CASTQSPTASYQQYF. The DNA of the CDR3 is TGCGCCAGTACCCAATCACCGACAGCCTCCTACCAGCAGTACTTC.

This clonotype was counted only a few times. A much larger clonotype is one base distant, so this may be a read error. DNA for the CDR3: TGTGCCAGCAGAGGCGGAGGGCTGGAGGGCACCACATATTTT. Its translation is CASRGGGLEGTTYF. The rearrangement joins TRBV6-6 to TRBJ1-3; no reliable D call. Per germline, CDR1 MNHNY and CDR2 SVGAGI (reference sequence). The CDR3 is 14 residues long.

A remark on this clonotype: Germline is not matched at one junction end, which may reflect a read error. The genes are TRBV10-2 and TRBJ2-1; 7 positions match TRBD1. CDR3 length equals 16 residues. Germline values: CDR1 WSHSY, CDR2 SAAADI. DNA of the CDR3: TGTGCCGGCAGTGAGCCGGGACAGACCTCCTACAATGAGCAGTTCTTC. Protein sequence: CAGSEPGQTSYNEQFF.

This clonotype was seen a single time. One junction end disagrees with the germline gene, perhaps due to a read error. Written as DNA, the CDR3 is TGCGCCAGCAGCTTAGTGACGACGCTATCGAATCAGCCCCAGCATTTT. Amino acids: CASSLVTTLSNQPQHF. The chain is built from TRBV7-8 and TRBJ1-5, with D hard to call. CDR1 and CDR2 (germline): SGHVS, FQNEAQ. This CDR3 spans 16 amino acids.

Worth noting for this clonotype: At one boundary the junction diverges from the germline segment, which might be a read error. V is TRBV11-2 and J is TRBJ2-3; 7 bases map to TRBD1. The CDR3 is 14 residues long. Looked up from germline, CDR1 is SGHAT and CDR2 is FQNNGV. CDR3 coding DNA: TGTGCCAGCAGCTTTTGGGACAGCGCAGATGCGCAGTATTTT. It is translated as CASSFWDSADAQYF.

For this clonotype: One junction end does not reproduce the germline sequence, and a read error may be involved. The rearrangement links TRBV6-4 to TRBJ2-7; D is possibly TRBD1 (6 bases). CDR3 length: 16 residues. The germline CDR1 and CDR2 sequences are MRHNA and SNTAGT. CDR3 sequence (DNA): TGTGCCAGCAGTGCCCAAGACAGGAATGTCTCCTACGAGCAGTGCTTC. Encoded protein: CASSAQDRNVSYEQCF.

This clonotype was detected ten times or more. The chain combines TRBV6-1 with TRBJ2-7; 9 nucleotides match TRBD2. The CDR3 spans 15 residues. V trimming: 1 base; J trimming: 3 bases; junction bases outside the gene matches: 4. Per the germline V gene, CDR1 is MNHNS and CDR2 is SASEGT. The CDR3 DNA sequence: TGTGCCAGCAGTGAAGAGGGAGCGGGAGGCTACGAGCAGTACTTC. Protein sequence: CASSEEGAGGYEQYF.

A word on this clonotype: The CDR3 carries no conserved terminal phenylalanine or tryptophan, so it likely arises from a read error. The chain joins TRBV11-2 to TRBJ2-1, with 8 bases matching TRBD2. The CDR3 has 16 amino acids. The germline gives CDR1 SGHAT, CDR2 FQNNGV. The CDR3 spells CANSLDIGLAMGEQFL. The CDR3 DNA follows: TGTGCCAACAGCCTGGATATCGGACTAGCCATGGGTGAGCAGTTCCTC.

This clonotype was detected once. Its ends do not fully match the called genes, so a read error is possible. The CDR3 DNA sequence: TGTACCAGCGCCCCGGGGGAGATCCAGTACTTC. It specifies CTSAPGEIQYF. The V gene is TRBV2, the J gene TRBJ2-5; D may be TRBD2 (6 bases). The CDR3 totals 11 residues. Per germline, CDR1 SNHLY and CDR2 FYNNEI.

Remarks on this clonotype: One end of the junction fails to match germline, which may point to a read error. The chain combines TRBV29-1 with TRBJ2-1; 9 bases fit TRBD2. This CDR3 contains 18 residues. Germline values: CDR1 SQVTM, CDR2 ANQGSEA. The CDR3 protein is CSVGNSGRNRGPYNELFF. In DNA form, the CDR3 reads TGCAGCGTTGGTAATAGCGGGAGAAACAGGGGCCCCTACAATGAGCTGTTCTTC.

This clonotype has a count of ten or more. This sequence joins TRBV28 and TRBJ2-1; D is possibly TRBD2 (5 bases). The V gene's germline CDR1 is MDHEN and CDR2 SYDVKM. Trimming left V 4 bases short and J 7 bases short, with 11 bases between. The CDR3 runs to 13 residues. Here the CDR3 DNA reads TGTGCCAGCAGTTACGGGGTTTCGAATGAGCAGTTCTTC. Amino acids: CASSYGVSNEQFF.

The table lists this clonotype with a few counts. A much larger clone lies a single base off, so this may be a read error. The CDR3 loop is CASSSEWGGNGYTF. CDR3 coding DNA: TGTGCCAGCAGTTCAGAATGGGGCGGGAATGGCTACACCTTC. The chain combines TRBV6-6 with TRBJ1-2; D is possibly TRBD1 (5 bases). The CDR3 extends over 14 amino acids. Deletions cut 4 bases from V and 6 bases from J, with 15 bases between. From germline, CDR1 is MNHNY and CDR2 SVGAGI (reference sequence).

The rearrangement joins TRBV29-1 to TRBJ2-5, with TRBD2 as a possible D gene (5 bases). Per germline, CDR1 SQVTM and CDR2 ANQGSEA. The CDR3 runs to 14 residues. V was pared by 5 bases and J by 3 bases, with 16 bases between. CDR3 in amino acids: CSVRGLAREETQYF. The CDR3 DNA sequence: TGCAGCGTTCGCGGTCTTGCGAGGGAAGAGACCCAGTACTTC.

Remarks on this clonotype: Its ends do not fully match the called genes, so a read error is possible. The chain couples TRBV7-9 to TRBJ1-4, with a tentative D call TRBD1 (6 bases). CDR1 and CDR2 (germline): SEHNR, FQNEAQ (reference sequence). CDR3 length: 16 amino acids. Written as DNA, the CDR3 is TGTGCCAGGAGCTTAGGAGATAGGGGACACCATGAAAAGCTGTTTTTT. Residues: CARSLGDRGHHEKLFF.

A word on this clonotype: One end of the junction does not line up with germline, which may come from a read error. In nucleotides, the CDR3 is TGTACCAGCAGACCCGGGACAGGCGATTACGATACGCAGTATTTT. Protein: CTSRPGTGDYDTQYF. The genes are TRBV6-5 and TRBJ2-3; TRBD1 agrees at 8 bases. Germline CDR1 reads MNHEY; CDR2 reads SVGAGI. The CDR3 runs to 15 residues.

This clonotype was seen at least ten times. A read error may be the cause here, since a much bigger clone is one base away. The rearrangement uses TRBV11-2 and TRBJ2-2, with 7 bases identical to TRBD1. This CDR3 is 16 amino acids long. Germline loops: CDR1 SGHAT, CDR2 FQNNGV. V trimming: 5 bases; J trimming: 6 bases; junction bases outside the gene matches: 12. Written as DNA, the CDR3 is TGTGCCAGCAGCATAAACAGGGGTCGCGTCGCCGGGGAGCTGTTTTTT. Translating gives CASSINRGRVAGELFF.